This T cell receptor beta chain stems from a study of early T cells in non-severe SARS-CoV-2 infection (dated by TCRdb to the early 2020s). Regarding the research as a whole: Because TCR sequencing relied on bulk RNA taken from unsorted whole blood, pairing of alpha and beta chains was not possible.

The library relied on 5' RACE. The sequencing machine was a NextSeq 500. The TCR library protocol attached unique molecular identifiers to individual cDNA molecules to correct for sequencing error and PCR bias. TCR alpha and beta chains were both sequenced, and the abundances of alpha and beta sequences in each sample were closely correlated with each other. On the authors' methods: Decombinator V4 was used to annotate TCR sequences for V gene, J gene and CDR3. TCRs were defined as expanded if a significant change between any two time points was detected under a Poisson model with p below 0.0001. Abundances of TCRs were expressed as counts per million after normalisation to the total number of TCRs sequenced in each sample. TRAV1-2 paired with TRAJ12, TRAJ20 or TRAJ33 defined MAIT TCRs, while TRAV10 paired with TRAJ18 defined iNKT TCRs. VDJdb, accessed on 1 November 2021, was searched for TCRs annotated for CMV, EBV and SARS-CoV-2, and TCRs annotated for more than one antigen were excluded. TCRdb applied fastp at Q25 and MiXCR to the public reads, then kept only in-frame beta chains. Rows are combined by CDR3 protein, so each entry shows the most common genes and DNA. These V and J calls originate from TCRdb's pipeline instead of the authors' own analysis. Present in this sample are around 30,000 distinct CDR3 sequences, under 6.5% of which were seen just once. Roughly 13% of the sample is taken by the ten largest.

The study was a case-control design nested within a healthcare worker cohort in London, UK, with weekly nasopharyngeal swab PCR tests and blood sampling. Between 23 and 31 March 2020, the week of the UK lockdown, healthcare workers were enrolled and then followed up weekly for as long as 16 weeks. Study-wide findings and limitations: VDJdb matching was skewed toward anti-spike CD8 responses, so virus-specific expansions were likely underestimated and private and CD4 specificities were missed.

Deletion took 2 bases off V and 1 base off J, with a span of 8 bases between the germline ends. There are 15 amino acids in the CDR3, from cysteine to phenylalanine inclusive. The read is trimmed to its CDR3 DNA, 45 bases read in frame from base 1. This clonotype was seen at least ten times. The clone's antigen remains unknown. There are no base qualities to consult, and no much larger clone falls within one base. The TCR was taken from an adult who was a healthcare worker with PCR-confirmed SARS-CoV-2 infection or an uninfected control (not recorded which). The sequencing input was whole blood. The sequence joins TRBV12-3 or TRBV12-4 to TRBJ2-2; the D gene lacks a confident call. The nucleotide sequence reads TGTGCCAGCAGTTTATCTCTAATGAACACCGGGGAGCTGTTTTTT. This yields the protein CASSLSLMNTGELFF.